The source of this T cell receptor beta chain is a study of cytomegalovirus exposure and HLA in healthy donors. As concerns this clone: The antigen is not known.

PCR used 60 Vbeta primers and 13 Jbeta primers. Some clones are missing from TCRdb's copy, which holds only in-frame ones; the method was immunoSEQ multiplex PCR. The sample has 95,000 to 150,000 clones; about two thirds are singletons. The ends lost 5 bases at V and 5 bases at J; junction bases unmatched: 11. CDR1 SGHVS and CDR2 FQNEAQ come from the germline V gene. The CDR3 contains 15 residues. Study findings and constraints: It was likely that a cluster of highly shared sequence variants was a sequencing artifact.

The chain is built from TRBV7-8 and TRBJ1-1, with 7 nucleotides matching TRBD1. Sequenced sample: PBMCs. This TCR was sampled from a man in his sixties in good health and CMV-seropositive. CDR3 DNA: TGTGCCAGCAGCCCTCGACAGGGCGGGCGAACTGAAGCTTTCTTT. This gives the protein CASSPRQGGRTEAFF.